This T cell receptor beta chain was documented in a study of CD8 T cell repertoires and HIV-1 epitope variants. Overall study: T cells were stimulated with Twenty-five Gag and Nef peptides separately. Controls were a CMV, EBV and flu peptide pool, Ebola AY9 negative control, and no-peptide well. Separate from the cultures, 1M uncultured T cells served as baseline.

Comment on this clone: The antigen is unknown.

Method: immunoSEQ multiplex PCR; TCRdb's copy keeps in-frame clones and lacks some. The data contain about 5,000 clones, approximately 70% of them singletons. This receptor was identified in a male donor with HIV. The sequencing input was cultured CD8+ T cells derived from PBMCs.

The chain's CDR3 is CASSQDWSTGENEKLFF. Here the CDR3 DNA reads TGTGCCAGCAGCCAAGATTGGAGTACCGGAGAAAATGAAAAACTGTTTTTT. The chain uses TRBV4-2 and TRBJ1-4; no definite D call. Trimming left V 0 bases short and J 5 bases short, with 16 bases between. This CDR3 has 17 amino acids. CDR1 and CDR2 from the germline V gene are LGHNA and YNFKEQ.